This passage covers 29 T cell receptor beta chains from one sample sequenced in a study of blood T cell repertoires in COVID-19. Only in-frame clones appear in the TCRdb table, and some are missing; sequencing was by immunoSEQ multiplex PCR. The sample carries under 150,000 clones, 65% to 85% recorded once. Sequenced input: peripheral blood. The receptors stem from a man aged 45-65 years with acute or convalescent COVID-19.

The chain employs TRBV10-3 and TRBJ1-2; 7 nucleotides match TRBD1. CDR3 size: 15 residues. The germline CDR1 and CDR2 sequences are ENHRY and SYGVKD. The V and J ends lost 4 bases and 0 bases, in that order; junction bases with no gene match: 5. CDR3 sequence: CAISGGQDSNYGYTF. CDR3 DNA sequence: TGTGCCATCAGTGGAGGACAGGACTCTAACTATGGCTACACCTTC.

The chain couples TRBV19 to TRBJ1-2; D is unclear. The CDR3 runs to 15 residues. The V gene's germline CDR1 is LNHDA and CDR2 SQIVND (reference sequence). V lost 5 bases, J lost 0 bases, and 13 bases lay in between. The CDR3 DNA sequence: TGTGCCAGTAGTGCCTCTTTCGCTACTAACTATGGCTACACCTTC. This gives the protein CASSASFATNYGYTF.

The chain couples TRBV28 to TRBJ2-1; D is possibly TRBD2 (6 bases). Looked up from germline, CDR1 is MDHEN and CDR2 is SYDVKM. The CDR3 runs 16 residues. V shed 8 bases and J shed 0 bases, with 17 bases lying between them. CDR3 DNA: TGTGCCAGCGTTAGGCTCCGGGAGACCTCCTACAATGAGCAGTTCTTC. Translating it yields CASVRLRETSYNEQFF.

For this clone: In the same sample, other DNA sequences code for this CDR3. The gene calls are TRBV24-1 and TRBJ2-2; 8 nucleotides agree with TRBD1. This CDR3 has 16 residues. CDR1 and CDR2 from the germline V gene are KGHDR and SFDVKD. The ends lost 2 bases at V and 1 base at J; junction bases unmatched: 2. The CDR3 DNA is TGTGCCACCAGTGATTCCGGGACAGGGAACACCGGGGAGCTGTTTTTT. Its translation: CATSDSGTGNTGELFF.

This clone came up once. This rearrangement joins TRBV5-1 to TRBJ1-4; TRBD1 agrees at 10 bases. The ends lost 0 bases at V and 0 bases at J; junction bases unmatched: 5. Per the germline V gene, CDR1 is SGHRS and CDR2 is YFSETQ. The CDR3 consists of 18 residues. The CDR3 DNA sequence: TGCGCCAGCAGCTTGGGCCGGGACAGGGGCGCAACTAATGAAAAACTGTTTTTT. Encoded protein: CASSLGRDRGATNEKLFF.

The genes are TRBV7-8 and TRBJ1-6, with 12 bases fitting TRBD1. J gave up 11 bases and V 1 base, and 6 bases lay outside the gene matches. Germline CDR1 SGHVS, CDR2 FQNEAQ. The CDR3 loop spans 16 amino acids. The CDR3 reads CASSLEGQGAKTPLHF. CDR3 nucleotide sequence: TGTGCCAGCAGCTTAGAGGGACAGGGGGCGAAGACACCCCTCCACTTT.

The rearrangement links TRBV11-2 to TRBJ1-2; D is unresolved. Trimming left V 4 bases short and J 2 bases short, with 17 bases between. CDR1 and CDR2 (germline): SGHAT, FQNNGV. This CDR3 has 16 residues. The CDR3 nucleotides are TGTGCCAGCAGCTCACCGAGTGGGGAGTTGAACTATGGCTACACCTTC. Translation gives CASSSPSGELNYGYTF. Full variable domain (outside the CDR3, taken from reference TRBV11-2 and TRBJ1-2): EAGVAQSPRYKIIEKRQSVAFWCNPISGHATLYWYQQILGQGPKLLIQFQNNGVVDDSQLPKDRFSAERLKGVDSTLKIQPAKLEDSAVYLCASSSPSGELNYGYTFGSGTRLTVV.

The rearrangement uses TRBV4-1 and TRBJ2-7; D is perhaps TRBD2 (5 bases). There are 14 residues in the CDR3. With 5 bases removed from V and 3 bases from J, the gap between germline ends came to 14 bases. Germline CDR1 reads MGHRA; CDR2 reads YSYEKL. The CDR3 reads CASSYRSGYYEQYV. CDR3 DNA: TGCGCCAGCAGCTACCGTTCGGGGTACTACGAGCAGTACGTC.

In this sample, this clone turned up once. This sequence joins TRBV2 and TRBJ2-1; 16 positions match TRBD2. The CDR3 has 15 amino acids. CDR1 is SNHLY, CDR2 FYNNEI, per germline. After removal of 6 bases from V and 7 bases from J, the junction contained 3 bases not matched to a gene. The CDR3 DNA follows: TGTGCCAGCAGAGGGACTAGCGGGGGGGCGAATGAGCAGTTCTTC. Its protein is CASRGTSGGANEQFF.

In this sample, this clone turned up once. The chain links TRBV5-5 to TRBJ1-6; D is undetermined. V was cut by 3 bases and J by 10 bases, with 17 bases left in between. Germline loops: CDR1 SGHKS, CDR2 YYEKEE (reference sequence). The length of the CDR3 is 15 residues. As DNA, the CDR3 is TGTGCCAGCAGCTCGGGCGGGCGGAGGGAGTCACCCCTCCACTTT. It specifies CASSSGGRRESPLHF.

The CDR3, as DNA: TGTGCCAGCAGTTCTGTGGACGGCGGGGACTATGGCTACACCTTC. This translates into CASSSVDGGDYGYTF. The V gene is TRBV27, the J gene TRBJ1-2; D is undetermined. The CDR3 sequence is 15 residues long. Trimming removed 4 bases from V and 3 bases from J, with 15 bases in between. Germline V lookup: CDR1 MNHEY, CDR2 SMNVEV (reference sequence).

V and J are TRBV7-6 and TRBJ2-3; the match to TRBD2 covers 12 bases. There are 18 residues in the CDR3. Germline CDR1 SGHVS, CDR2 FNYEAQ. The trim removed 5 bases at V and 1 base at J, leaving 10 bases unmatched. For the CDR3, the DNA is TGTGCCAGCAGCCCGGAGACTAGCGGGGGTTCTCGCACAGATACGCAGTATTTT. It codes for CASSPETSGGSRTDTQYF.

V usage is TRBV9 and J usage is TRBJ2-2, with TRBD2 matching 8 bases. Germline CDR1 SGDLS, CDR2 YYNGEE. CDR3 length: 15 amino acids. The V gene end was trimmed by 4 bases and the J gene end by 4 bases; junction bases not matched to a gene: 6. The CDR3 sequence is CASSPVAGGTGELFF. CDR3 bases: TGTGCCAGCAGCCCCGTTGCGGGGGGCACCGGGGAGCTGTTTTTT.

V is TRBV6-1 and J is TRBJ2-5, with 10 nucleotides matching TRBD2. The CDR3 is 15 amino acids. Per germline, CDR1 MNHNS and CDR2 SASEGT. The trim removed 2 bases at V and 3 bases at J, leaving 3 bases unmatched. The CDR3 protein is CASSESGTSEETQYF. The CDR3 DNA is TGTGCCAGCAGTGAATCCGGGACTAGCGAAGAGACCCAGTACTTC.

The chain carries TRBV2 and TRBJ2-4; D is perhaps TRBD2 (6 bases). Trimming stripped 7 bases from V and 1 base from J, with 14 bases between. CDR1 is SNHLY and CDR2 is FYNNEI in the germline V gene. The CDR3 runs to 15 residues. The CDR3 spells CASTSERGAKNIQYF. CDR3 DNA sequence: TGTGCCAGCACCTCTGAACGGGGGGCCAAAAACATTCAGTACTTC.

This clone was counted only a few times. The gene calls are TRBV2 and TRBJ1-2; perhaps TRBD1 as D (5 bases). Trimming removed 2 bases from V and 7 bases from J, with 11 bases in between. The V gene's germline CDR1 is SNHLY and CDR2 FYNNEI. CDR3 size: 13 residues. The CDR3 region is CASSETQTVGYTF. In nucleotides, the CDR3 is TGTGCCAGCAGTGAAACCCAGACAGTTGGCTACACCTTC.

This clone was recorded only once. The gene calls are TRBV3-1 (or the pseudogene TRBV3-2) and TRBJ2-1, with TRBD1 identical over 7 bases. Germline assignment: CDR1 LGHDT and CDR2 YNNKEL (reference sequence). The CDR3 spans 12 residues. V was pared by 4 bases and J by 16 bases, with 10 bases of the junction left unmatched. CDR3 in amino acids: CASSLRDRLPFF. CDR3 in DNA: TGTGCCAGCAGCCTCCGGGACAGACTTCCATTCTTC.

The chain uses TRBV4-1 and TRBJ2-3; 8 nucleotides align to TRBD2. The length of the CDR3 is 16 residues. The V gene end was trimmed by 3 bases and the J gene end by 2 bases; junction bases not matched to a gene: 7. Germline V gene lookup returns CDR1 MGHRA and CDR2 YSYEKL. CDR3: CASSQGAGGPTDTQYF. As DNA, the CDR3 is TGCGCCAGCAGCCAGGGGGCGGGGGGACCCACAGATACGCAGTATTTT.

The gene calls are TRBV5-1 and TRBJ1-2; D remains ambiguous. Germline CDR1 reads SGHRS; CDR2 reads YFSETQ. The CDR3 sequence is 15 residues long. Between the trimmed V and J ends, which lost 0 bases and 1 base, there was a span of 10 bases. The CDR3 coding sequence is TGCGCCAGCAGCTTGGCGGCAGGTCTTAACTATGGCTACACCTTC. It specifies CASSLAAGLNYGYTF. The full variable domain, completed using reference TRBV5-1 and TRBJ1-2, is KAGVTQTPRYLIKTRGQQVTLSCSPISGHRSVSWYQQTPGQGLQFLFEYFSETQRNKGNFPGRFSGRQFSNSRSEMNVSTLELGDSALYLCASSLAAGLNYGYTFGSGTRLTVV.

The CDR3 DNA reads TGTGCCAGCAGTTCCTCCGGGACAGCCTACGAGCAGTACTTC. Protein sequence: CASSSSGTAYEQYF. The chain carries TRBV28 and TRBJ2-7, with 7 nucleotides matching TRBD1. This CDR3 spans 14 amino acids. CDR1 and CDR2 (germline): MDHEN, SYDVKM. J gave up 2 bases and V 4 bases, and 5 bases lay outside the gene matches. Supplemented by reference TRBV28 and TRBJ2-7, the full variable domain reads DVKVTQSSRYLVKRTGEKVFLECVQDMDHENMFWYRQDPGLGLRLIYFSYDVKMKEKGDIPEGYSVSREKKERFSLILESASTNQTSMYLCASSSSGTAYEQYFGPGTRLTVT.

The V call is TRBV6-5, the J call TRBJ1-2; tentatively, D is TRBD1 (5 bases). Germline V CDR1 and CDR2: MNHEY, SVGAGI. The V gene lost 7 bases and the J gene lost 0 bases, with 9 bases spanning the gap. The CDR3 contains 13 residues. The CDR3 DNA reads as TGTGCCAGCACGGACACCGCTAACTATGGCTACACCTTC. It specifies CASTDTANYGYTF.

As DNA, the CDR3 is TGTGCCAGCAGTTTAGAACAGGGGGGTACTGAAGCTTTCTTT. This translates into CASSLEQGGTEAFF. The chain uses TRBV27 and TRBJ1-1; 8 bases are shared with TRBD1. J lost 5 bases, V lost 2 bases, and 4 bases had no gene match. CDR1 is MNHEY and CDR2 is SMNVEV in the germline V gene (reference sequence). This CDR3 spans 14 amino acids.

This clone was detected only a few times. V usage is TRBV6-5 and J usage is TRBJ1-2; possibly TRBD1 for D (6 bases). With 6 bases removed from V and 0 bases from J, the gap between germline ends came to 14 bases. Germline V gives CDR1 MNHEY, CDR2 SVGAGI. The CDR3 loop spans 15 amino acids. The CDR3, as DNA: TGTGCCAGCAGGGCGAGAACAGGGCCTAACTATGGCTACACCTTC. Its translation: CASRARTGPNYGYTF.

The chain recombines TRBV5-1 with TRBJ2-1; D possibly corresponds to TRBD2 (5 bases). Trimming removed 4 bases from V and 4 bases from J, with 12 bases in between. The CDR3 contains 14 residues. Looked up from germline, CDR1 is SGHRS and CDR2 is YFSETQ. CDR3 residues: CASSGRGSYNEQFF. CDR3 DNA sequence: TGCGCCAGCAGCGGCCGGGGTTCTTACAATGAGCAGTTCTTC.

The chain carries TRBV2 and TRBJ1-2; TRBD1 agrees at 8 bases. The CDR3 contains 15 residues. V was clipped by 2 bases and J by 8 bases; unmatched bases: 10. Germline V CDR1 and CDR2: SNHLY, FYNNEI. CDR3 region: CASSERAIGQGGYTF. The CDR3 region has the DNA TGTGCCAGCAGTGAAAGGGCCATAGGACAGGGAGGCTACACCTTC.

This clone was seen once. The V gene is TRBV30, the J gene TRBJ2-2, with D uncertain. Trimming stripped 3 bases from V and 2 bases from J, with 7 bases between. The V gene's germline CDR1 is GTSNPN and CDR2 SVGIG (reference sequence). The CDR3 consists of 13 residues. CDR3 in amino acids: CAWRAFNTGELFF. CDR3 nucleotides: TGTGCCTGGAGGGCTTTTAACACCGGGGAGCTGTTTTTT.

The chain couples TRBV2 to TRBJ1-6, with D hard to call. This CDR3 is 14 amino acids long. Trimming removed 8 bases from V and 6 bases from J, with 14 bases in between. In germline, CDR1 is SNHLY, CDR2 FYNNEI. The CDR3 nucleotides are TGTGCCAGCGGCCGAGAGAGGTCTAATTCACCCCTCCACTTT. Protein product: CASGRERSNSPLHF.

Points on this clone: Other DNA sequences from this sample encode an identical CDR3 as well. The chain recombines TRBV28 with TRBJ1-1, with 7 bases identical to TRBD1. Germline V CDR1 and CDR2: MDHEN, SYDVKM. The CDR3 sequence is 15 residues long. Unmatched junction bases numbered 6, after V lost 5 bases and J lost 0 bases. CDR3: CASSPPTGMNTEAFF. The CDR3 region has the DNA TGTGCCAGCAGTCCCCCGACAGGGATGAACACTGAAGCTTTCTTT. Full variable domain (rest looked up from reference TRBV28 and TRBJ1-1): DVKVTQSSRYLVKRTGEKVFLECVQDMDHENMFWYRQDPGLGLRLIYFSYDVKMKEKGDIPEGYSVSREKKERFSLILESASTNQTSMYLCASSPPTGMNTEAFFGQGTRLTVV.

This chain links TRBV20-1 with TRBJ2-5; 15 bases line up with TRBD2. Per the germline V gene, CDR1 is DFQATT and CDR2 is SNEGSKA (reference sequence). The CDR3 has 17 amino acids. Trimming took 3 bases from V and 2 from J; bases not matched to a gene: 7. This CDR3 is CSASRTSGGGLQETQYF. Here the CDR3 DNA reads TGCAGTGCTAGTCGGACTAGCGGGGGGGGGTTACAAGAGACCCAGTACTTC.